The rows below give T cell receptor beta chains drawn from one sample of a study of cytomegalovirus exposure and HLA in healthy donors. Measured with immunoSEQ multiplex PCR; TCRdb has only the in-frame clones, and not every one. The sample lists about 130,000 clones, around 82% occurring once. The sequenced sample was PBMCs. These receptors came from a man aged 45-65 years in good health and CMV-seronegative. The CDR3 runs from the conserved cysteine through the conserved F or W. Fields, in order: J gene, clone size, V gene, D gene, CDR3 protein, CDR3 DNA. D genes are given only for firm matches. Some rows have no size entry. The others give once, few or many, or a class for an expanded clone.

TRBJ1-1 | . | TRBV7-2 | TRBD1 | CASNTRQGRVTEAFF | TGTGCCAGCAACACGCGACAGGGGAGGGTTACTGAAGCTTTCTTT
TRBJ2-3 | . | TRBV11-2 | TRBD2 | CASSRTSGNTDTQYF | TGTGCCAGCAGTCGGACTAGCGGGAACACAGATACGCAGTATTTT
TRBJ2-7 | . | TRBV7-2 | . | CASSLFQGTTYEQYF | TGTGCCAGCAGCTTATTCCAGGGGACTACCTACGAGCAGTACTTC
TRBJ2-1 | . | TRBV7-3 | TRBD2 | CASSLVAGGVNEQFF | TGTGCCAGCAGCTTAGTAGCGGGGGGGGTGAATGAGCAGTTCTTC
TRBJ1-1 | . | TRBV7-2 | . | CASSFNTYTEAFF | TGTGCCAGCAGCTTTAACACCTACACTGAAGCTTTCTTT
TRBJ2-5 | . | TRBV9 | . | CASSVEGHPQETQYF | TGTGCCAGCAGCGTCGAGGGACACCCTCAAGAGACCCAGTACTTC
TRBJ2-7 | . | TRBV7-8 | . | CASSSSGSYEQYF | TGTGCCAGCAGCTCCTCAGGCTCCTACGAGCAGTACTTC
TRBJ2-3 | . | TRBV14 | TRBD2 | CASSQAGGDPTDTQYF | TGTGCCAGCAGCCAAGCCGGGGGGGATCCCACAGATACGCAGTATTTT
TRBJ2-1 | . | TRBV5-4 | TRBD2 | CASSLGKPGLAAYNEQFF | TGTGCCAGCAGCTTGGGGAAACCGGGACTAGCGGCCTACAATGAGCAGTTCTTC
TRBJ1-1 | few | TRBV10-3 | . | CAISEGRVYTEAFF | TGTGCCATCAGTGAGGGCAGGGTATACACTGAAGCTTTCTTT
TRBJ2-7 | . | TRBV28 | TRBD1 | CASSLGQGSYEQYF | TGTGCCAGCAGCCTAGGACAGGGGAGCTACGAGCAGTACTTC
TRBJ2-1 | . | TRBV6-5 | . | CASSYRTNSYNEQFF | TGTGCCAGCAGTTACCGGACTAACTCCTACAATGAGCAGTTCTTC
TRBJ1-5 | . | TRBV2 | . | CASSEGRGNQPQHF | TGTGCCAGCAGTGAAGGAAGGGGTAATCAGCCCCAGCATTTT
TRBJ2-7 | few | TRBV6-1 | . | CASSAAGGAGHLYEQYF | TGTGCCAGCAGTGCAGCAGGCGGAGCGGGACATCTCTACGAGCAGTACTTC
TRBJ1-2 | . | TRBV28 | TRBD1 | CASRRGTGNGYTF | TGTGCCAGCAGGCGAGGGACAGGGAATGGCTACACCTTC
TRBJ2-1 | few | TRBV4-3 | TRBD2 | CASSQDSGAYNEQFF | TGCGCCAGCAGCCAAGACAGCGGGGCCTACAATGAGCAGTTCTTC
TRBJ1-5 | few | TRBV28 | . | CATTGQGGNQPQHF | TGTGCCACAACCGGGCAGGGCGGCAATCAGCCCCAGCATTTT
TRBJ1-2 | once | TRBV2 | . | CASSTTVNYGYTF | TGTGCCAGCAGTACGACAGTGAACTATGGCTACACCTTC
TRBJ1-1 | few | TRBV30 | . | CAWRGVAYGVNTEAFF | TGTGCCTGGAGGGGTGTCGCCTACGGGGTGAACACTGAAGCTTTCTTT
TRBJ1-2 | . | TRBV25-1 | TRBD1 | CASSEAGRGPQNYGYTF | TGTGCCAGCAGTGAAGCGGGAAGGGGGCCTCAAAACTATGGCTACACCTTC
TRBJ1-2 | once | TRBV25-1 | . | CASSEFGGETNAYGYTF | TGTGCCAGCAGTGAATTCGGAGGAGAGACTAACGCCTATGGCTACACCTTC
TRBJ1-2 | once | TRBV6-5 | . | CASSFQGSDYGYTF | TGTGCCAGCAGTTTCCAGGGGTCGGACTATGGCTACACCTTC
TRBJ2-2 | few | TRBV27 | TRBD1 | CASSSGQGVGSGELFF | TGTGCCAGCAGTTCAGGACAGGGGGTGGGATCCGGGGAGCTGTTTTTT
TRBJ2-7 | . | TRBV6-1 | TRBD2 | CASILRTSGTYEQYF | TGTGCCAGCATTTTAAGGACTAGCGGGACCTACGAGCAGTACTTC
TRBJ2-4 | . | TRBV9 | TRBD2 | CASSAGLAENIQYF | TGTGCCAGCAGCGCGGGACTAGCGGAGAACATTCAGTACTTC
TRBJ1-2 | . | TRBV29-1 | TRBD1 | CSVRVGTGGGYGYTF | TGCAGCGTCCGCGTCGGGACAGGGGGCGGTTATGGCTACACCTTC
TRBJ2-1 | . | TRBV10-1 | TRBD2 | CASSPGSAGEVEQFF | TGCGCCAGCAGCCCCGGGTCAGCGGGAGAGGTTGAGCAGTTCTTC
TRBJ2-3 | . | TRBV5-1 | TRBD2 | CASKVAGETDTQYF | TGCGCGAGCAAGGTAGCGGGAGAGACAGATACGCAGTATTTT
TRBJ2-3 | . | TRBV9 | TRBD2 | CASSPLGGLADTQYF | TGTGCCAGCAGCCCCCTAGGCGGACTAGCGGATACGCAGTATTTT
TRBJ1-3 | . | TRBV5-1 | . | CASSVDRSSGNTIYF | TGCGCCAGCAGCGTTGACAGGAGCTCTGGAAACACCATATATTTT
TRBJ1-2 | . | TRBV19 | . | CASSIGRGYTF | TGTGCCAGTAGTATTGGCAGGGGCTACACCTTC
TRBJ1-4 | . | TRBV19 | . | CASSTTSGATNEKLFF | TGTGCCAGTAGTACCACTTCAGGGGCAACTAATGAAAAACTGTTTTTT
TRBJ2-7 | . | TRBV5-4 | TRBD2 | CASSSTLVREGREQYF | TGTGCCAGCAGCTCCACCCTCGTTCGGGAGGGGAGAGAGCAGTACTTC
TRBJ2-7 | . | TRBV28 | TRBD1 | CASRPDRGPPYEQYF | TGTGCCAGCAGGCCCGACAGGGGACCCCCCTACGAGCAGTACTTC
TRBJ2-1 | . | TRBV5-1 | TRBD2 | CASSLRVAGDRTFF | TGCGCCAGCAGCTTGAGGGTCGCGGGAGATCGGACGTTCTTC
TRBJ1-2 | . | TRBV6-5 | . | CASSSLSSDYYGYTF | TGTGCCAGCAGTTCCTTATCCAGCGACTACTATGGCTACACCTTC
TRBJ2-7 | . | TRBV27 | TRBD2 | CASSMTSFGLIRGRGQYF | TGTGCCAGCAGTATGACTAGCTTCGGGCTTATACGCGGAAGGGGGCAGTACTTC
TRBJ2-3 | . | TRBV14 | TRBD1 | CASSQGQGAVRGTDTQYF | TGTGCCAGCAGCCAAGGACAGGGGGCGGTGAGGGGCACAGATACGCAGTATTTT
TRBJ1-2 | . | TRBV10-2 | . | CASTPGGVWDYGYTF | TGCGCCAGCACCCCCGGGGGGGTATGGGACTATGGCTACACCTTC
TRBJ1-2 | . | TRBV28 | TRBD1 | CASSGGTADRGYTF | TGTGCCAGCAGTGGGGGGACAGCGGATAGGGGCTACACCTTC
TRBJ2-1 | . | TRBV19 | TRBD2 | CASSLSGRADSYNEQFF | TGTGCCAGTAGTCTTAGCGGGAGGGCCGACTCCTACAATGAGCAGTTCTTC
TRBJ2-7 | . | TRBV27 | TRBD1 | CASSPRLRTGHSYEQCF | TGTGCCAGCAGTCCGCGACTCAGGACAGGGCACTCCTACGAGCAGTGCTTC
TRBJ1-5 | . | TRBV27 | . | CASSLSSGENQPQHF | TGTGCCAGCAGTTTAAGTTCAGGGGAGAATCAGCCCCAGCATTTT
TRBJ1-1 | . | TRBV28 | TRBD1 | CASSLSFSTGSTEAFF | TGTGCCAGCAGTTTATCCTTTTCGACAGGGAGTACTGAAGCTTTCTTT
TRBJ2-7 | . | TRBV5-1 | . | CASSRTRSYEQYF | TGCGCCAGCAGTAGGACACGGAGTTACGAGCAGTACTTC
TRBJ2-3 | . | TRBV28 | TRBD2 | CASSSYTSGRGTDTQYF | TGTGCCAGCAGTTCCTACACTAGCGGGAGGGGCACAGATACGCAGTATTTT
TRBJ2-1 | few | TRBV4-1 | TRBD2 | CASSQERLASYNEQFF | TGCGCCAGCAGCCAAGAACGACTAGCGAGCTACAATGAGCAGTTCTTC
TRBJ2-3 | . | TRBV21-1 | . | CASSKQQGDTQYF | TGTGCCAGCAGCAAACAGCAGGGAGATACGCAGTATTTT
TRBJ2-1 | . | TRBV29-1 | TRBD2 | CSATSGNEQFF | TGCAGCGCCACTAGCGGCAATGAGCAGTTCTTC